The sample holds many counts of the clone carrying this T cell receptor (beta chain). Its antigen is not identified. The unsorted libraries originated from 2 million PBMCs that had been stored at -80 C. The record originates from a study of neurological immune-mediated disorders. Deletions cut 3 bases from V and 4 bases from J, with 12 bases between. The CDR3 contains 13 residues. In germline, CDR1 is DFQATT, CDR2 SNEGSKA (reference sequence). 5'RACE with 10-nucleotide random UMIs generated the cDNA. TCRdb reprocessed the 5' RACE reads with MiXCR, giving one entry per CDR3 protein. The sample comprises tens of thousands of distinct CDR3 sequences, under 13% of which are singletons, and 6.6% rests with the top ten. Study-wide points: The study found the most TCR clonal expansion in HTLV-1-associated myelopathy and the least in multiple sclerosis, below healthy controls. No CDR3 amino acid sequences recurred among expanded clones across subjects, suggesting private repertoires in all groups.

Specimen: PBMCs. This clonotype was obtained from a woman under 40 with HTLV-1-associated myelopathy (HAM/TSP). The chain couples TRBV20-1 to TRBJ2-5, with D possibly being TRBD2 (6 bases). As DNA, the CDR3 is TGCAGTGCTAGGGAGGGAGTGGGAGAGACCCAGTACTTC. It yields the protein CSAREGVGETQYF.